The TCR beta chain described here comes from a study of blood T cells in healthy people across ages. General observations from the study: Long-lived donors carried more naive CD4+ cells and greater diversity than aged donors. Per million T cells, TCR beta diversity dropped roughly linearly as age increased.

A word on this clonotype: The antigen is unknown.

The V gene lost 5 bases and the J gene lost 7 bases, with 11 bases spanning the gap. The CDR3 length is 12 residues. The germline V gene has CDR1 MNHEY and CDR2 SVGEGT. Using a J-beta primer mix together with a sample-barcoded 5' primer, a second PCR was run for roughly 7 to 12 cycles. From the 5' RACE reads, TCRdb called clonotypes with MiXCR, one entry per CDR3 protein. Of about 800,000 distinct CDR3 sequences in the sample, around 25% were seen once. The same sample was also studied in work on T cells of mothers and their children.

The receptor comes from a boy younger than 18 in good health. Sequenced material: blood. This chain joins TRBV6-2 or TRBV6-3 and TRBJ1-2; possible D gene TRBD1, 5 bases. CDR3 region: CASSDDRSGYTF. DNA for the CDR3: TGTGCCAGCAGTGACGACAGATCTGGCTACACCTTC.